This T cell receptor beta chain emerged from a study of blood T cell repertoires in COVID-19. At the level of the study: The United States, Italy and Spain provided the acute and convalescent COVID-19 samples.

Libraries were prepared by immunoSEQ multiplex PCR; TCRdb keeps only in-frame clonotypes and omits some of them. The table has under 300,000 clones, approximately 78% seen once; the top ten hold less than 3.5%. The CDR3 totals 15 residues. Germline V gene data show CDR1 as LNHDA and CDR2 as SQIVND (reference sequence). Trimming pared 6 bases from V and 0 bases from J, leaving 12 bases between. Sequencing used peripheral blood. The rearrangement joins TRBV19 to TRBJ1-5, with D perhaps matching TRBD1 (6 bases). This receptor was taken from a woman aged 18-29 years with acute or convalescent COVID-19. The CDR3 DNA follows: TGTGCCAGTAGAACGGACAGTATTAGCAATCAGCCCCAGCATTTT. Residues: CASRTDSISNQPQHF.